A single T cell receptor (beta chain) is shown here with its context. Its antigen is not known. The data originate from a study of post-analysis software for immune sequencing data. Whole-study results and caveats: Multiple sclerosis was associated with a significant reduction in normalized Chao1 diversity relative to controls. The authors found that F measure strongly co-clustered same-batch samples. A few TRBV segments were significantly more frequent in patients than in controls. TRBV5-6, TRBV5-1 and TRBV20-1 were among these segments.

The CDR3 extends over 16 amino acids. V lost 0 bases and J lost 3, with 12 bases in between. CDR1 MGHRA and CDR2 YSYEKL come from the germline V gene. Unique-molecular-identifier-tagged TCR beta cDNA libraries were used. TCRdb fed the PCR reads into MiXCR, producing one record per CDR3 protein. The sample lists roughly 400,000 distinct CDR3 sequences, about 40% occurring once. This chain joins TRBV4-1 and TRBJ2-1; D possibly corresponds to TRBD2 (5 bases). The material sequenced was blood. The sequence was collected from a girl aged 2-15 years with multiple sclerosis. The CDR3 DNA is TGCGCCAGCAGCCAAGATTCCCGGGGAGTCTACAATGAGCAGTTCTTC. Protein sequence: CASSQDSRGVYNEQFF.